This T cell receptor beta chain stems from a study of Tregs in tolerant kidney transplant recipients (dated by TCRdb to the late 2010s). Regarding the complete study: Related donors were used in the transplants with nonmyeloablative bone marrow transplantation, and mixed chimerism was transient in the human trials. TCRbeta sequencing was used in the study to identify donor-specific regulatory T cells before combined kidney and bone marrow transplantation, and the identified cells were then tracked after transplant. Results and caveats for the whole study, not just this receptor: The most biologically relevant and donor-specific TCRbeta repertoire appeared to be identified by expanding Tregs with activated donor B cells. In tolerant patients, donor-specific Tregs expanded more than Tregs overall, which suggests antigen-driven rather than nonspecific expansion. Biological reproducibility was not directly addressed, though technical replication error appeared minimal. For some patients, the PCR primers changed as time went on, which meant samples from those patients could not be compared with one another at the nucleotide level. Because the study included only a small number of patients, the results must be confirmed in larger populations and under other immunosuppression protocols.

The sample's time point, from its label and the paper: blood sample drawn before combined kidney and bone marrow transplant. Unstimulated Tregs (CD4+CD25+CD127-), CD4+ non-Tregs (CD4+CD25-), CD4 and CD8 cells were FACS-sorted from thawed PBMCs. Patients were several combined kidney and bone marrow transplant recipients from the ITN036ST trial, and only these trial subjects had samples available. Healthy control blood was separated into PBMCs by Ficoll density gradient and cryopreserved, and patient PBMCs were collected both before and after transplant. Genomic DNA was extracted from sorted cells with the QIAGEN DNeasy Blood and Tissue Kit for TCRbeta CDR3 sequencing. High-throughput TCRbeta CDR3 sequencing, which included PCR amplification with bias correction and internal controls, was done commercially through immunoSEQ. Concerning the study's data processing: Unique productive TCRbeta sequences were defined by CDR3 nucleotide sequence where primers matched, otherwise by CDR3 amino acid sequence with Vbeta and Jbeta genes. To correct for sorting error, sequences found in more than one sorted population at a frequency ratio of 2:1 or less were discarded, and the remaining shared sequences were assigned to the population with the higher frequency. Donor-reactive sequences were defined as at least 5-fold expanded in CFSE-low cells versus unstimulated cells, with frequency of at least 0.01% in CFSE-low cells. Jensen-Shannon divergence calculated on the top 100 TCRbeta sequences ranked by frequency was used to measure repertoire divergence. When a sample had multiple sequencing runs, each run was corrected for sorting error separately and the runs were then pooled. The source is immuneACCESS, and TCRdb retained only in-frame sequences with V and J called. Part of the clones is not carried over; for the studies checked, unresolved V genes explain less than half of this, and the remainder is unexplained. V and J calls and clone size are given by that table; D and trimming were obtained from the DNA. Per the sample table, the count is about 30,000 clones. The top ten clonotypes cover 6.5% to 8% of the sample.

Turning to this clone: It lacks a known antigen. Read data end 3 residues before the CDR3 end; the end is taken from the germline J gene.

The CDR1 and CDR2 encoded by the germline V gene are SGHTA and FQGNSA. Spanning cysteine to phenylalanine, the CDR3 consists of 15 amino acids. The DNA covers only part of the CDR3, 36 bases in frame from base 1. The germline ends are 17 bases apart after V is trimmed by 5 bases and J by 4 bases. This TCR was sampled from a human donor who received a combined kidney and bone marrow transplant. This receptor chain uses TRBV7-2 and TRBJ1-1, with no confident D gene call. The specimen was CD8+ T cells from blood, collected before the transplant. The CDR3 bases that were read are TGTGCCAGCAGCCCCGGAGAGGTCCGGGGCACTGAA. This sequence encodes CASSPGEVRGTE. The whole CDR3 reads CASSPGEVRGTEAFF.